Here is one T cell receptor beta chain with its context. The table came from immunoSEQ multiplex PCR; TCRdb's copy has only in-frame clones and leaves some out. The table lists around 58,000 clones, 70% to 90% of them singletons. These data are taken from a study of control samples from healthy donors and cancer patients. Germline V lookup: CDR1 LNHDA, CDR2 SQIVND (reference sequence). The CDR3 totals 15 residues. With 6 bases clipped from V and 5 bases from J, the junction kept 3 bases outside the gene matches. The chain links TRBV19 to TRBJ2-3; 15 bases are a match to TRBD2. The sequenced sample was blood. This clonotype originated in a man aged 50 to 60 in good health. The CDR3 reads CASRGLAGGEDTQYF. Written as DNA, the CDR3 is TGTGCCAGTAGAGGACTAGCGGGAGGGGAAGATACGCAGTATTTT.